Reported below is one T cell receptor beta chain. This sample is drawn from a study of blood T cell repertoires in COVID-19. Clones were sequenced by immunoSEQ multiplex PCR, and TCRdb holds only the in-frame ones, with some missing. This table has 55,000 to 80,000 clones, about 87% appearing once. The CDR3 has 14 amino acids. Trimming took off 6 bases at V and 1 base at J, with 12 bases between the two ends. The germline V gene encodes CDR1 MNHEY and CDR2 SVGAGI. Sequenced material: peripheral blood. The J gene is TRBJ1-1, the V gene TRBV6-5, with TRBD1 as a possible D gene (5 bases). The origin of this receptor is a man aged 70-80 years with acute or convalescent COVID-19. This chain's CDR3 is CASSPGGKNTEAFF. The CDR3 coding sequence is TGTGCCAGCAGCCCCGGGGGGAAGAACACTGAAGCTTTCTTT.